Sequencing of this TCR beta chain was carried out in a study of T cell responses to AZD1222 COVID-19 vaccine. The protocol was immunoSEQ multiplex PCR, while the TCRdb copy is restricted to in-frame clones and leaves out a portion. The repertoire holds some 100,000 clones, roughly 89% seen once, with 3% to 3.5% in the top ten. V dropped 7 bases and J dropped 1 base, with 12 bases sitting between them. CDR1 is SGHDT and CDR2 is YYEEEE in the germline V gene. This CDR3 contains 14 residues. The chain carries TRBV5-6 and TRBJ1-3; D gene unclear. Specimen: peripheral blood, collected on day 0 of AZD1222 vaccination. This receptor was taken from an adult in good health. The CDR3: CASQVKASGNTIYF. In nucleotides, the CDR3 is TGTGCCAGCCAGGTGAAGGCTTCTGGAAACACCATATATTTT.